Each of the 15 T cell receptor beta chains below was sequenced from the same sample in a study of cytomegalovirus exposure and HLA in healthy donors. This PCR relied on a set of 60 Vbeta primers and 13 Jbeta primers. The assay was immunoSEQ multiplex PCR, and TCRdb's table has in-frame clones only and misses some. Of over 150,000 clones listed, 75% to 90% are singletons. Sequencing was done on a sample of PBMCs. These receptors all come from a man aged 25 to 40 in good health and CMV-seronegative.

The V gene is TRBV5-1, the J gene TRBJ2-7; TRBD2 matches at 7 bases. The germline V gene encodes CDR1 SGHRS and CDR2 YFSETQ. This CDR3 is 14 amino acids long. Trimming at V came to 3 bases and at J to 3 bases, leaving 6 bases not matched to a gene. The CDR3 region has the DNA TGCGCCAGCAGCTCGGGGACTACGCGCTACGAGCAGTACTTC. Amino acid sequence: CASSSGTTRYEQYF.

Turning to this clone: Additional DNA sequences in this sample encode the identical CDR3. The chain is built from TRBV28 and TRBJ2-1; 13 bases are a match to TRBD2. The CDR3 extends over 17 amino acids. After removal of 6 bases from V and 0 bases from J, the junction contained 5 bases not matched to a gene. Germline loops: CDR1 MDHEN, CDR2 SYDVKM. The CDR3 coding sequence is TGTGCCAGCAGCTCACTAGCGGGAGGGAGCTCCTACAATGAGCAGTTCTTC. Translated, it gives CASSSLAGGSSYNEQFF.

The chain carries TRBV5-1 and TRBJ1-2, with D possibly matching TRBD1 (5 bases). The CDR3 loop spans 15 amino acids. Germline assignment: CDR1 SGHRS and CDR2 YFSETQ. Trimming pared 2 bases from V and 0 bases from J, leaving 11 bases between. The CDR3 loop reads CASSFTGSSNYGYTF. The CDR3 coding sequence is TGCGCCAGCAGCTTTACAGGCTCCTCTAACTATGGCTACACCTTC.

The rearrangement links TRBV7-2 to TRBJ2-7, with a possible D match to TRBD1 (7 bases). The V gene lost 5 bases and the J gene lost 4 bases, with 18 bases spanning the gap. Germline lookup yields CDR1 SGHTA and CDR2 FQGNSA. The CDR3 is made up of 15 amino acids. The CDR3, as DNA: TGTGCCAGCAGCCCATTGTTGACAGGGAGGTACGAGCAGTACTTC. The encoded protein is CASSPLLTGRYEQYF.

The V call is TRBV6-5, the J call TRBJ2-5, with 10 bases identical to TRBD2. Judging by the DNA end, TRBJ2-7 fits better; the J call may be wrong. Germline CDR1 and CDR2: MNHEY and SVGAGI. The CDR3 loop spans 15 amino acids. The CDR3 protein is CASSYRAGGVHEQYF. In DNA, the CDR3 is TGTGCCAGCAGTTACCGAGCGGGGGGGGTCCACGAGCAGTACTTC.

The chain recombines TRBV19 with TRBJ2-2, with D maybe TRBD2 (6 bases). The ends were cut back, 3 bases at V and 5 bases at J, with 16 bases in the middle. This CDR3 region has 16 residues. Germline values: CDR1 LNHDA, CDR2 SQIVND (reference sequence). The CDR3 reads CASSMKLAWQTGELFF. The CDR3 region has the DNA TGTGCCAGTAGTATGAAGCTAGCGTGGCAGACCGGGGAGCTGTTTTTT.

In nucleotides, the CDR3 is TGCAGCGTTGCCTCGGGACACCGTAACACCGGGGAGCTGTTTTTT. Translating it yields CSVASGHRNTGELFF. The genes are TRBV29-1 and TRBJ2-2; weak D call: TRBD1 (6 bases). This CDR3 spans 15 amino acids. V shed 4 bases and J shed 2 bases, with 14 bases lying between them. The germline V gene has CDR1 SQVTM and CDR2 ANQGSEA.

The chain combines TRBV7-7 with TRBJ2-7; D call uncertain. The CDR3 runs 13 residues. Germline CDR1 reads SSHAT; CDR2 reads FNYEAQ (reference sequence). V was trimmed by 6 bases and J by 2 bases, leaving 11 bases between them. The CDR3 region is CASRSRCPYEQYF. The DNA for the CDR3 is TGTGCCAGCAGATCCCGGTGTCCCTACGAGCAGTACTTC.

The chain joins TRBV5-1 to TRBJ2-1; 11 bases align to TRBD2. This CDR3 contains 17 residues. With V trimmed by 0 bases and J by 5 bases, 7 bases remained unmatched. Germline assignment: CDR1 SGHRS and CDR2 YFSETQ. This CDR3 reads CASSLGVSGRADNEQFF. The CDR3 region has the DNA TGCGCCAGCAGCTTGGGAGTTAGCGGGAGGGCCGACAATGAGCAGTTCTTC.

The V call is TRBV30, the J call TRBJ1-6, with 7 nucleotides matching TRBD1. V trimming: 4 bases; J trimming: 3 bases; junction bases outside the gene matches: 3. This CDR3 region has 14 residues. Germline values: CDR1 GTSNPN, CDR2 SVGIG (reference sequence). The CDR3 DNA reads TGTGCCTGGAACCAGGGGGTCTATAATTCACCCCTCCACTTT. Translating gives CAWNQGVYNSPLHF.

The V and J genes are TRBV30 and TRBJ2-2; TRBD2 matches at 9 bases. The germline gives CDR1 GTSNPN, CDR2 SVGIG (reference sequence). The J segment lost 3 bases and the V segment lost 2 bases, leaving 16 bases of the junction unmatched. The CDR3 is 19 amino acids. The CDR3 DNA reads TGTGCCTGGAGTCTTGTCTGGACGGCGGGAGGGCCCTACACCGGGGAGCTGTTTTTT. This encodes CAWSLVWTAGGPYTGELFF.

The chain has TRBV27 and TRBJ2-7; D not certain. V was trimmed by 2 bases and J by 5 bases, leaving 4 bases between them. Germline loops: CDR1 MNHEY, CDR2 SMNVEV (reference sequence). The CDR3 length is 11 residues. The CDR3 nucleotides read TGTGCCAGCAGTTTAGGAGACGAGCAGTACTTC. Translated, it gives CASSLGDEQYF.

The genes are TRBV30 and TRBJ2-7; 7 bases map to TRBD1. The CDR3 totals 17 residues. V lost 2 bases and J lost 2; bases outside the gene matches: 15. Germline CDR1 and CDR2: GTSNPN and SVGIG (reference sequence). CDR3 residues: CAWSSGTAGKSAYEQYF. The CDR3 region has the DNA TGTGCCTGGAGTTCCGGGACAGCCGGAAAATCGGCCTACGAGCAGTACTTC. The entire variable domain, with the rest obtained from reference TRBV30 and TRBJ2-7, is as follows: SQTIHQWPATLVQPVGSPLSLECTVEGTSNPNLYWYRQAAGRGLQLLFYSVGIGQISSEVPQNLSASRPQDRQFILSSKKLLLSDSGFYLCAWSSGTAGKSAYEQYFGPGTRLTVT.

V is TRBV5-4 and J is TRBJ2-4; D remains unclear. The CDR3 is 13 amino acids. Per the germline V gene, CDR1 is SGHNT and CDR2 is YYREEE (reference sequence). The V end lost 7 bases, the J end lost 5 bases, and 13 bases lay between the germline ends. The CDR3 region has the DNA TGTGCCAGCCTTCAACTCGGAGAAAACATTCAGTACTTC. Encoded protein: CASLQLGENIQYF. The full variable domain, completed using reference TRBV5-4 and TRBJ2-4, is ETGVTQSPTHLIKTRGQQVTLRCSSQSGHNTVSWYQQALGQGPQFIFQYYREEENGRGNFPPRFSGLQFPNYSSELNVNALELDDSALYLCASLQLGENIQYFGAGTRLSVL.

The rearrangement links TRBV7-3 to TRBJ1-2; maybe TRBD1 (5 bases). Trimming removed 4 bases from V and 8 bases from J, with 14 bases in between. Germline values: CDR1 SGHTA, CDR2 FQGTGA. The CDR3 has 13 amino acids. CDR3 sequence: CASSSRESEGYTF. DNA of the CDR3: TGTGCCAGCAGCTCCAGGGAAAGTGAAGGCTACACCTTC. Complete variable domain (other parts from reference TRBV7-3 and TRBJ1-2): GAGVSQTPSNKVTEKGKYVELRCDPISGHTALYWYRQSLGQGPEFLIYFQGTGAADDSGLPNDRFFAVRPEGSVSTLKIQRTERGDSAVYLCASSSRESEGYTFGSGTRLTVV.